This T cell receptor (beta chain) was recovered during a study of control samples from healthy donors and cancer patients. The protocol was immunoSEQ multiplex PCR, while the TCRdb copy is restricted to in-frame clones and leaves out a portion. The repertoire has 150,000 to 200,000 clones, around 90% of them found once; the top ten carry 12%. Trimming took 2 bases from V and 3 from J, leaving 8 bases between them. CDR3 size: 14 residues. From germline, CDR1 is MNHEY and CDR2 SVGAGI. The source material was blood. The TCR was taken from a man aged 25-40 years in good health. The V gene is TRBV6-5, the J gene TRBJ1-5, with a tentative D call TRBD1 (5 bases). The CDR3 nucleotides are TGTGCCAGCAGTTACGGCGGGACCAATCAGCCCCAGCATTTT. Encoded protein: CASSYGGTNQPQHF.